A selection of T cell receptor beta chains follows, all from one sample in a study of blood T cell repertoires in COVID-19. Sequencing was performed with immunoSEQ multiplex PCR; in TCRdb, only in-frame clones are kept and a portion is missing. The sample records about 150,000 clones, around 82% being singletons. Source material: peripheral blood. The receptors here all came from a woman in her fifties or sixties with acute or convalescent COVID-19. Each CDR3 is given with its conserved first and last residue. Fields, in order: clone size, V gene, J gene, D gene, CDR3 protein, CDR3 DNA. The D gene is left open where the match is weak. Rows give clone size only sometimes, using once, few, many, or a class for an expanded clone.

.	TRBV6-2/TRBV6-3	TRBJ1-5	.	CASSGRVQPQHF	TGTGCCAGCAGCGGGAGAGTACAGCCCCAGCATTTT
.	TRBV11-3	TRBJ2-1	.	CASSARAGDGNEQFF	TGTGCCAGCAGCGCCCGTGCCGGGGATGGAAATGAGCAGTTCTTC
.	TRBV6-2/TRBV6-3	TRBJ1-2	.	CASSYSKYGYTF	TGTGCCAGCAGTTACTCCAAATATGGCTACACCTTC
.	TRBV11-2	TRBJ1-2	.	CASSLVRQGNGYTF	TGTGCCAGCAGCTTAGTTCGCCAGGGAAACGGCTACACCTTC
.	TRBV7-2	TRBJ2-5	TRBD2	CASTPIVSGGRETQYF	TGTGCCAGCACCCCAATCGTGAGCGGGGGAAGGGAGACCCAGTACTTC
once	TRBV3-1/TRBV3-2	TRBJ1-1	TRBD1	CASSNGQGFGEAFF	TGTGCCAGCAGCAACGGACAGGGCTTTGGTGAAGCTTTCTTT
once	TRBV14	TRBJ1-2	.	CASSQVNTYGYTF	TGTGCCAGCAGCCAAGTCAACACCTATGGCTACACCTTC
.	TRBV9	TRBJ2-1	TRBD2	CASSKPDGRNEQFF	TGTGCCAGCAGCAAACCCGACGGGAGGAATGAGCAGTTCTTC
.	TRBV1	TRBJ1-4	.	CTSRDRARGEKLFF	TGCACCAGCAGAGACAGGGCTAGAGGGGAAAAACTGTTTTTT
.	TRBV6-1	TRBJ1-6	.	CASSESVEPNSPLHF	TGTGCCAGCAGTGAAAGCGTCGAACCAAATTCACCCCTCCACTTT
.	TRBV5-6	TRBJ2-1	TRBD2	CASSLGTSGASEQFF	TGTGCCAGCAGCCTCGGGACTAGCGGGGCAAGTGAGCAGTTCTTC
.	TRBV5-4	TRBJ1-1	.	CASSKSTDRNTEAFF	TGTGCCAGCAGCAAATCGACAGATCGCAACACTGAAGCTTTCTTT
.	TRBV4-2	TRBJ2-1	.	CASSQALATGNEQFF	TGTGCCAGCAGCCAAGCACTAGCTACGGGCAATGAGCAGTTCTTC
.	TRBV11-2	TRBJ1-1	.	CASSPTEGGYTEAFF	TGTGCCAGCAGCCCGACAGAAGGGGGATACACTGAAGCTTTCTTT
.	TRBV9	TRBJ2-6	TRBD2	CASSVFTRSGGAAGANVLTF	TGTGCCAGCAGCGTATTCACTAGGAGCGGGGGGGCCGCCGGGGCCAACGTCCTGACTTTC
once	TRBV27	TRBJ1-6	.	CASSQIAGGRTPLHF	TGTGCCAGCAGTCAGATCGCGGGAGGGAGGACACCCCTCCACTTT
.	TRBV6-5	TRBJ1-2	.	CASKKLGDYGYTF	TGTGCCAGCAAAAAGTTGGGAGACTATGGCTACACCTTC
medium-sized	TRBV2	TRBJ2-3	TRBD1	CATNQQGRPSDTQYF	TGTGCCACCAATCAACAGGGGCGACCTTCAGATACGCAGTATTTT
.	TRBV12-3/TRBV12-4	TRBJ1-4	.	CASSFNRGQMVFF	TGTGCCAGCAGTTTTAACCGGGGTCAAATGGTGTTTTTT
.	TRBV6-4	TRBJ1-5	TRBD1	CASSETGGRDNQPQHF	TGTGCCAGCAGTGAGACAGGGGGGCGAGACAATCAGCCCCAGCATTTT
.	TRBV5-1	TRBJ2-3	TRBD1	CASSLVGTGGGDTQYF	TGCGCCAGCAGCTTGGTCGGGACAGGGGGCGGAGATACGCAGTATTTT
.	TRBV7-9	TRBJ2-3	.	CANSRSGVTDTQYF	TGTGCCAACTCCCGCTCCGGGGTCACAGATACGCAGTATTTT
.	TRBV2	TRBJ1-2	TRBD1	CASSWDRNNYGYTF	TGTGCCAGCAGTTGGGACAGAAATAACTATGGCTACACCTTC
.	TRBV18	TRBJ1-2	TRBD1	CASSVQGSSSYGYTF	TGTGCCAGCTCAGTACAGGGGAGTTCGAGCTATGGCTACACCTTC
once	TRBV25-1	TRBJ1-6	.	CASSEEAGVYNSPLHF	TGTGCCAGCAGTGAGGAGGCCGGTGTCTATAATTCACCCCTCCACTTT
.	TRBV6-5	TRBJ2-3	.	CASSVAAGFTDTQYF	TGTGCCAGCAGCGTTGCGGCAGGGTTTACAGATACGCAGTATTTT
few	TRBV3-1/TRBV3-2	TRBJ2-7	TRBD1	CASSRRDRDQSEQYF	TGTGCCAGCAGCCGCCGGGACAGGGATCAGTCCGAGCAGTACTTC
.	TRBV28	TRBJ1-2	TRBD1	CASSAADRGGGYTF	TGTGCCAGCAGCGCAGCGGACAGGGGTGGTGGCTACACCTTC
.	TRBV28	TRBJ1-4	TRBD1	CASSPGQGRKLFF	TGTGCCAGCAGTCCGGGACAGGGAAGGAAACTGTTTTTT
.	TRBV6-2/TRBV6-3	TRBJ1-4	TRBD1	CASSYFGTGSEKLFF	TGTGCCAGCAGTTACTTCGGGACAGGGTCCGAAAAACTGTTTTTT
once	TRBV5-1	TRBJ1-2	.	CASSSPAGANRREGGYTF	TGCGCCAGCAGCTCACCTGCGGGGGCCAACCGCCGAGAGGGTGGCTACACCTTC
.	TRBV9	TRBJ1-1	TRBD1	CASSVGDSIGAEAFF	TGTGCCAGCAGCGTAGGGGACAGTATAGGGGCTGAAGCTTTCTTT